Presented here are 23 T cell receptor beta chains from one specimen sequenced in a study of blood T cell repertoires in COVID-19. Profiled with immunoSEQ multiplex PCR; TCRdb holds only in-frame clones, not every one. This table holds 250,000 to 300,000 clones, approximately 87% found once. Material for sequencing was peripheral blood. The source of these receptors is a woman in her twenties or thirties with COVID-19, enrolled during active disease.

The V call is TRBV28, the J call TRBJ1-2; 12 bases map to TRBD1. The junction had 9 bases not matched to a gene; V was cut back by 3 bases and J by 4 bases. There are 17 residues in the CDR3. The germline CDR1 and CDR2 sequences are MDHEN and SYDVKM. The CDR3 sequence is CASSLDWDRGRFYGYTF. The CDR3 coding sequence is TGTGCCAGCAGTTTGGACTGGGACAGGGGGCGCTTCTATGGCTACACCTTC.

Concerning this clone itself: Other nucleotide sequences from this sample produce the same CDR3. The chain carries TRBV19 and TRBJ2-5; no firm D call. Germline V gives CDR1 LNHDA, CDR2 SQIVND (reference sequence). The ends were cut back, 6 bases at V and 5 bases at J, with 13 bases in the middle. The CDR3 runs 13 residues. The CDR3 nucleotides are TGTGCCAGTAGCCTGGCAGGTCGGGAGACCCAGTACTTC. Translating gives CASSLAGRETQYF.

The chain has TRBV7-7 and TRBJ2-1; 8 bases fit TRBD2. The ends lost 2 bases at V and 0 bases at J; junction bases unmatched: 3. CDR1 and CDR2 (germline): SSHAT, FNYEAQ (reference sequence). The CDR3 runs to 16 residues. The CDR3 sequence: CASSLKAGVSYNEQFF. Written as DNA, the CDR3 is TGTGCCAGCAGCTTAAAAGCGGGGGTCTCCTACAATGAGCAGTTCTTC.

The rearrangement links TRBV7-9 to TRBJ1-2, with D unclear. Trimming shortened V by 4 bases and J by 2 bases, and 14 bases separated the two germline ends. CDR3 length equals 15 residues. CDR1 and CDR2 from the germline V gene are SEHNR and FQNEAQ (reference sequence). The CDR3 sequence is CASSSYRGGNYGYTF. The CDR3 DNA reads TGTGCCAGCAGCTCCTACCGGGGAGGCAACTATGGCTACACCTTC.

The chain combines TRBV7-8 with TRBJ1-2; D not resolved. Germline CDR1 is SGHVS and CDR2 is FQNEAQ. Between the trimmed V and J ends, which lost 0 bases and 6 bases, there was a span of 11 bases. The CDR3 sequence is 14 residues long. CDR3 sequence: CASSLAGTRDGYTF. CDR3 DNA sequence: TGTGCCAGCAGCTTAGCGGGTACGCGGGATGGCTACACCTTC.

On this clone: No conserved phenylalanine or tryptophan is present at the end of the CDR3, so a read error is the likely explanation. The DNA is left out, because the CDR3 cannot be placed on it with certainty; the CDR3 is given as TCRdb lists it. CDR3 loop: CASSKPSGGS. The chain couples TRBV21-1 to TRBJ1-2; whether TRBD1, the table's D call, matches the DNA was not checked. TRBV21-1 is recorded as a pseudogene. The CDR3 is 10 amino acids in total, end residues counted.

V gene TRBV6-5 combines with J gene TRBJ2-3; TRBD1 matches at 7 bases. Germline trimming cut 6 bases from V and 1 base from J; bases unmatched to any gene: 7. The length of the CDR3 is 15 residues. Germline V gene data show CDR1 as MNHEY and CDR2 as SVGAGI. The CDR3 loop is CASSPYRGGTDTQYF. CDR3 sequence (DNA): TGTGCCAGCAGCCCCTACAGGGGTGGCACAGATACGCAGTATTTT.

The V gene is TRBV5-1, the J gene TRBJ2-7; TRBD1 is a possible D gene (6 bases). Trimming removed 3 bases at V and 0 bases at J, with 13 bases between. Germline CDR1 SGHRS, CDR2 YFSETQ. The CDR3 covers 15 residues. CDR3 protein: CASSSQPDSSYEQYF. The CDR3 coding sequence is TGCGCCAGCAGCTCCCAACCGGACAGCTCCTACGAGCAGTACTTC. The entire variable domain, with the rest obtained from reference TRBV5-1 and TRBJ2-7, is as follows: KAGVTQTPRYLIKTRGQQVTLSCSPISGHRSVSWYQQTPGQGLQFLFEYFSETQRNKGNFPGRFSGRQFSNSRSEMNVSTLELGDSALYLCASSSQPDSSYEQYFGPGTRLTVT.

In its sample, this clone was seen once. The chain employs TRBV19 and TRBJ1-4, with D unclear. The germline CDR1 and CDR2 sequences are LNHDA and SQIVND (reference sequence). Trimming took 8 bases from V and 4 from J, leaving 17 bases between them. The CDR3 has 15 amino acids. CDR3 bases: TGTGCCAGTCGAGGAAGGCCTCTCTATAATGAAAAACTGTTTTTT. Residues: CASRGRPLYNEKLFF.

The CDR3 region is CAIRPGSLGSPLHF. The CDR3 bases are TGTGCCATCAGACCAGGCTCCTTAGGTTCACCCCTCCACTTT. The gene calls are TRBV10-3 and TRBJ1-6; D call uncertain. The germline V gene has CDR1 ENHRY and CDR2 SYGVKD. CDR3 length: 14 residues. The V end was cut by 6 bases, the J end by 9 bases, with 15 bases between.

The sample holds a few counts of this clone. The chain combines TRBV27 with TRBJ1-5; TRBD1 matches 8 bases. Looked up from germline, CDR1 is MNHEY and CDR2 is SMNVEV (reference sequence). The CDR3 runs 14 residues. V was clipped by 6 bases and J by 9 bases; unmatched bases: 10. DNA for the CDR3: TGTGCCAGCAGCCTCGCAGGGGGCAGGAGGCCCCAGCATTTT. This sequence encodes CASSLAGGRRPQHF.

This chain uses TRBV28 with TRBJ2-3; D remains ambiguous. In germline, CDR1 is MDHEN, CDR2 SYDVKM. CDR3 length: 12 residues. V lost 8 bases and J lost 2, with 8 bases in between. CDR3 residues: CASSRVTDTQYF. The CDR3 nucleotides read TGTGCCAGCTCGAGAGTCACAGATACGCAGTATTTT.

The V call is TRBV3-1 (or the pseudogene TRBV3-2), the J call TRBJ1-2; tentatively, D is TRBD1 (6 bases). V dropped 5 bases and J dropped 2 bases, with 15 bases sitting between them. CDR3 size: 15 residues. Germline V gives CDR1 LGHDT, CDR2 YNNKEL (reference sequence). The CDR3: CASSFRDIGNYGYTF. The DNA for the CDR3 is TGTGCCAGCAGCTTCCGGGACATAGGAAACTATGGCTACACCTTC.

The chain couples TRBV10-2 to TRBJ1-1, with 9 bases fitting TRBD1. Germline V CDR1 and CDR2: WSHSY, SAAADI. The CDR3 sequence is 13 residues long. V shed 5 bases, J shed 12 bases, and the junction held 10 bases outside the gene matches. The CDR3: CASSPPGQGWTFF. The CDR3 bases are TGCGCCAGCAGTCCTCCGGGACAGGGCTGGACTTTCTTT.

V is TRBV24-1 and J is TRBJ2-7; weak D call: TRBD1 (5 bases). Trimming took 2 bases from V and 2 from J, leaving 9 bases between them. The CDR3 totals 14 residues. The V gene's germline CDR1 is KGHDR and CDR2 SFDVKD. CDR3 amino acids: CATSDSTVPYEQYF. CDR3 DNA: TGTGCCACCAGTGATTCGACAGTTCCCTACGAGCAGTACTTC.

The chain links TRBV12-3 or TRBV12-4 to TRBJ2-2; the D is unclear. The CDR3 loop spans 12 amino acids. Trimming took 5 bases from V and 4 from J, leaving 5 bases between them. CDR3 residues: CASSAITGELFF. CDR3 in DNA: TGTGCCAGCAGTGCGATCACCGGGGAGCTGTTTTTT.

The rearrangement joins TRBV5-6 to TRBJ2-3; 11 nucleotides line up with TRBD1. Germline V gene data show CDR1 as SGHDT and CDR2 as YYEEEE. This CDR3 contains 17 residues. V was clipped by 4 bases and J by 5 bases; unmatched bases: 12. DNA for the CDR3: TGTGCCAGCAGCAGGAGGATTAGGGACAGGGGGGAAGATACGCAGTATTTT. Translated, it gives CASSRRIRDRGEDTQYF.

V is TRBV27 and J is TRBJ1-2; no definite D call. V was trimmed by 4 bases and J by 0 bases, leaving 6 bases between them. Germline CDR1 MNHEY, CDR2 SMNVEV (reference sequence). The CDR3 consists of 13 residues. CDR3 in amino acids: CASSYNTNYGYTF. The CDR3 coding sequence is TGTGCCAGCAGTTACAACACTAACTATGGCTACACCTTC.

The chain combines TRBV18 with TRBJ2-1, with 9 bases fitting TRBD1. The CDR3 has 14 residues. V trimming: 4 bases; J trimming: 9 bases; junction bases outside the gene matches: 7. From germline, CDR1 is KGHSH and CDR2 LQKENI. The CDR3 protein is CASSLGQGRGEQFF. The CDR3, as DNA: TGTGCCAGCTCACTTGGACAGGGGAGGGGTGAGCAGTTCTTC.

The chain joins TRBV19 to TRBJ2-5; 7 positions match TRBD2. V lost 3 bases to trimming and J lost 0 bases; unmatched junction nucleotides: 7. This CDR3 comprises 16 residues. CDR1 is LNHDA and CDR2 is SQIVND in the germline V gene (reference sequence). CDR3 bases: TGTGCCAGTAGTATTATGGGCGGGGGTTACCAAGAGACCCAGTACTTC. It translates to CASSIMGGGYQETQYF.

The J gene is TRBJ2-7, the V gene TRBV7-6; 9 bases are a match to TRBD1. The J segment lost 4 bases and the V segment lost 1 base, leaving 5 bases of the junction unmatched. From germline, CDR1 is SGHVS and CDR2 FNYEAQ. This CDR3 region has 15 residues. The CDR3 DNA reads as TGTGCCAGCAGCTTAGAAGGGACAGGGCTTTACGAGCAGTACTTC. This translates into CASSLEGTGLYEQYF.

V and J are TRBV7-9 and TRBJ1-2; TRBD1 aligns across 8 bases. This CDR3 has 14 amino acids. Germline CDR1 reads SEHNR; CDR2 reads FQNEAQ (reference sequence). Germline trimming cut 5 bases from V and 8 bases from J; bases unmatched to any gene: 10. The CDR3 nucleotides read TGTGCCAGCAGCAATAATCGGGACAGGAGAGGCTACACCTTC. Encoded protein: CASSNNRDRRGYTF.

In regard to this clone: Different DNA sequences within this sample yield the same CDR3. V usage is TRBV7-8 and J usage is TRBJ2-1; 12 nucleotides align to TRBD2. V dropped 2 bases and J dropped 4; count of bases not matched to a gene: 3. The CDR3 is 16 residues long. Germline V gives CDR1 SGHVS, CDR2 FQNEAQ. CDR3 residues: CASSLPSGGAYNEQFF. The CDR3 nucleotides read TGTGCCAGCAGCTTACCTAGCGGGGGGGCTTACAATGAGCAGTTCTTC.